This T cell receptor beta chain appears in the sequencing data of a study of CD8+ T cells in alopecia areata. General observations from the study: Sequences from scalp samples also cover resident alphabeta T cells of normal skin.

Germline loops: CDR1 SNHLY, CDR2 FYNNEI. J was trimmed by 7 bases and V by 3 bases; bases with no gene match: 4. The CDR3 sequence is 15 residues long. This clone has just one count. Its antigen is as yet unknown. RNA extraction and reverse transcription yielded cDNA as sequencing template. The method was immunoSEQ multiplex PCR; TCRdb's version includes in-frame clones alone and lacks a portion of them. Altogether 61,000 or so clones are present, roughly 96% being singletons, with the ten largest covering about 26%. The sequence came from a human donor with alopecia areata. This material consisted of CD8+ T cells sorted from blood, taken at week 0. V is TRBV2 and J is TRBJ2-1; 12 positions agree with TRBD2. This chain's CDR3 is CASSEGTSGRNEQFF. CDR3 nucleotide sequence: TGTGCCAGCAGTGAGGGGACTAGCGGGCGGAATGAGCAGTTCTTC.